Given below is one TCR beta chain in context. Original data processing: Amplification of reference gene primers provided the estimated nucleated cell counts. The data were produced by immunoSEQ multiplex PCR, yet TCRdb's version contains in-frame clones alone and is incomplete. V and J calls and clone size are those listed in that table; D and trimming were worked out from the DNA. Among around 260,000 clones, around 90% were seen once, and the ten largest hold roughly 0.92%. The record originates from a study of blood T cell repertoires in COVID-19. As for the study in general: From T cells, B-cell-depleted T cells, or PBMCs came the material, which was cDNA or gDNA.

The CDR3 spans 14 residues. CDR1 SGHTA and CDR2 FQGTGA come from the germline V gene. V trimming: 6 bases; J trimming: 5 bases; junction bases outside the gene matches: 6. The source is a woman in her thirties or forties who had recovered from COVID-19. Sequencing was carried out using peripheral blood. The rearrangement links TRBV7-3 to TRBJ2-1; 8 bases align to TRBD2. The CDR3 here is CASRKLAEHNEQFF. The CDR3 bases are TGTGCCAGCAGGAAACTAGCGGAACACAATGAGCAGTTCTTC.